These 18 T cell receptor beta chains originate from one sample sequenced in a study of cytomegalovirus exposure and HLA in healthy donors. Primers for the PCR totalled 60 Vbeta and 13 Jbeta. Some clones are missing from TCRdb's copy, which holds only in-frame ones; the method was immunoSEQ multiplex PCR. The sample shows roughly 120,000 clones, roughly 76% of them seen only once. The sequenced sample consisted of PBMCs. The source of these receptors is a woman between 55 and 75 years old in good health and CMV-seropositive.

V and J are TRBV21-1 and TRBJ2-5; the table's D call, TRBD2, has no DNA check behind it. TRBV21-1 is designated a pseudogene. The CDR3 length is 14 residues. CDR3 nucleotide sequence: TGTGCCAGCAGCAAAGCACTAGAGGAAGAGACCCAGTACTTC. It yields the protein CASSKALEEETQYF.

The V call is TRBV5-6, the J call TRBJ2-5; D gene unclear. This CDR3 spans 12 amino acids. CDR1 is SGHDT, CDR2 YYEEEE, per germline. Between the trimmed V and J ends, which lost 0 bases and 5 bases, there was a span of 5 bases. CDR3 in amino acids: CASSLVEETQYF. The CDR3 DNA reads as TGTGCCAGCAGCTTGGTGGAGGAGACCCAGTACTTC.

This clone appeared once. V usage is TRBV5-1 and J usage is TRBJ1-1, with TRBD1 matching 8 bases. Germline V gene lookup returns CDR1 SGHRS and CDR2 YFSETQ. The trim removed 4 bases at V and 1 base at J, leaving 12 bases unmatched. This CDR3 contains 17 residues. CDR3 nucleotide sequence: TGCGCCAGCAGCCCCACGCGTAGGACAGGGAAGAACACTGAAGCTTTCTTT. It is translated as CASSPTRRTGKNTEAFF.

The chain couples TRBV7-2 to TRBJ2-5, with D maybe TRBD2 (6 bases). CDR3 length: 16 residues. Germline loops: CDR1 SGHTA, CDR2 FQGNSA. V shed 3 bases and J shed 1 base, with 15 bases lying between them. In DNA, the CDR3 is TGTGCCAGCAGCTTGAATGGTTGGACTATCCAAGAGACCCAGTACTTC. Its protein product is CASSLNGWTIQETQYF.

V and J are TRBV6-5 and TRBJ1-2; TRBD1 agrees at 9 bases. There are 15 residues in the CDR3. V lost 6 bases to trimming and J lost 3 bases; unmatched junction nucleotides: 8. CDR1 is MNHEY and CDR2 is SVGAGI in the germline V gene. The CDR3 sequence: CASSQTGGEDYGYTF. The CDR3 DNA follows: TGTGCCAGCAGCCAAACAGGGGGCGAGGACTATGGCTACACCTTC.

V is TRBV7-2 and J is TRBJ2-7, with 12 nucleotides matching TRBD2. After removal of 3 bases from V and 6 bases from J, the junction contained 6 bases not matched to a gene. This CDR3 is built from 15 residues. Germline V gene sequence: CDR1 SGHTA, CDR2 FQGNSA. CDR3 sequence (DNA): TGTGCCAGCAGCTTTCTAGCGGGAGGGCCGAGCGAGCAGTACTTC. Translated: CASSFLAGGPSEQYF.

The chain recombines TRBV20-1 with TRBJ1-2; TRBD1 matches at 8 bases. This CDR3 has 11 amino acids. Germline V lookup: CDR1 DFQATT, CDR2 SNEGSKA (reference sequence). The CDR3 here is CITTGEGGYTF. CDR3 DNA sequence: TGCATTACGACAGGGGAAGGGGGCTACACCTTC.

The rearrangement uses TRBV7-9 and TRBJ1-2, with D hard to call. Deletions cut 9 bases from V and 4 bases from J, with 21 bases between. Germline CDR1 reads SEHNR; CDR2 reads FQNEAQ (reference sequence). This CDR3 is 15 amino acids long. CDR3 residues: CASTSPRLSVYGYTF. DNA of the CDR3: TGTGCCAGTACCTCCCCCCGCCTCTCGGTCTATGGCTACACCTTC.

The V and J genes are TRBV6-6 and TRBJ2-7; weak D call: TRBD2 (7 bases). CDR3 length: 13 amino acids. Germline loops: CDR1 MNHNY, CDR2 SVGAGI (reference sequence). Trimming pared 6 bases from V and 1 base from J, leaving 10 bases between. The CDR3 bases are TGTGCCAGCAGCGGGGGGCTTTCCTACGAGCAGTACTTC. Residues: CASSGGLSYEQYF.

This chain joins TRBV6-6 and TRBJ1-1, with D maybe TRBD1 (5 bases). The CDR3 extends over 11 amino acids. Trimming shortened V by 6 bases and J by 4 bases, and 6 bases separated the two germline ends. The germline CDR1 and CDR2 sequences are MNHNY and SVGAGI (reference sequence). The CDR3 loop reads CASRQGTEAFF. CDR3 nucleotides: TGTGCCAGCAGGCAGGGCACTGAAGCTTTCTTT.

The V call is TRBV7-2, the J call TRBJ2-4; D remains unclear. Germline assignment: CDR1 SGHTA and CDR2 FQGNSA. The V end lost 5 bases, the J end lost 0 bases, and 11 bases lay between the germline ends. The CDR3 loop spans 15 amino acids. The CDR3 reads CASSPSQVAKNIQYF. The CDR3 DNA reads as TGTGCCAGCAGCCCGTCTCAGGTAGCCAAAAACATTCAGTACTTC.

The chain joins TRBV28 to TRBJ2-7; D is uncertain. The CDR3 loop spans 13 amino acids. Germline loops: CDR1 MDHEN, CDR2 SYDVKM. Deletions cut 4 bases from V and 2 bases from J, with 9 bases between. The CDR3 sequence is CASSSPSPYEQYF. Here the CDR3 DNA reads TGTGCCAGCAGTTCCCCGAGCCCCTACGAGCAGTACTTC.

The rearrangement uses TRBV2 and TRBJ2-5; D perhaps matches TRBD2 (6 bases). V was clipped by 6 bases and J by 2 bases, with 16 bases between them. Germline V gene sequence: CDR1 SNHLY, CDR2 FYNNEI. This CDR3 contains 15 residues. In DNA, the CDR3 is TGTGCCAGCAGACGCGGAGGGGATCGGCAAGAGACCCAGTACTTC. Its protein product is CASRRGGDRQETQYF. The whole variable domain, filled in from reference TRBV2 and TRBJ2-5, reads EPEVTQTPSHQVTQMGQEVILRCVPISNHLYFYWYRQILGQKVEFLVSFYNNEISEKSEIFDDQFSVERPDGSNFTLKIRSTKLEDSAMYFCASRRGGDRQETQYFGPGTRLLVL.

The V gene is TRBV27, the J gene TRBJ1-2, with D hard to call. Germline loops: CDR1 MNHEY, CDR2 SMNVEV (reference sequence). With 6 bases removed from V and 7 bases from J, the gap between germline ends came to 12 bases. The CDR3 extends over 12 amino acids. DNA for the CDR3: TGTGCCAGCAGAGCGGGGTATGGTGGCTACACCTTC. Translated, it gives CASRAGYGGYTF.

This clone has just one count. The V gene is TRBV9, the J gene TRBJ2-3; weak D call: TRBD2 (6 bases). The germline V and J ends were trimmed by 4 bases and 0 bases, with 12 bases remaining between them. CDR3 length: 15 residues. Germline loops: CDR1 SGDLS, CDR2 YYNGEE. The CDR3 bases are TGTGCCAGCAGCCCAAGTGGGAGGAGCACAGATACGCAGTATTTT. Its translation: CASSPSGRSTDTQYF. Full variable domain (remainder filled in from reference TRBV9 and TRBJ2-3): DSGVTQTPKHLITATGQRVTLRCSPRSGDLSVYWYQQSLDQGLQFLIQYYNGEERAKGNILERFSAQQFPDLHSELNLSSLELGDSALYFCASSPSGRSTDTQYFGPGTRLTVL.

V is TRBV6-5 and J is TRBJ1-2; D gene ambiguous. Germline loops: CDR1 MNHEY, CDR2 SVGAGI. This CDR3 is built from 14 residues. Trimming left V 5 bases short and J 2 bases short, with 12 bases between. The CDR3 is CASSPRQANYGYTF. Here the CDR3 DNA reads TGTGCCAGCAGTCCCCGACAAGCAAACTATGGCTACACCTTC.

Of note for this clone: The same CDR3 is also encoded by other DNA sequences in this sample. The chain joins TRBV5-1 to TRBJ2-5; 13 nucleotides align to TRBD2. The CDR3 covers 17 residues. Germline values: CDR1 SGHRS, CDR2 YFSETQ. The J segment lost 0 bases and the V segment lost 2 bases, leaving 4 bases of the junction unmatched. The CDR3 region is CASSFGLAGAYQETQYF. CDR3 DNA: TGCGCCAGCAGCTTCGGACTAGCGGGGGCGTACCAAGAGACCCAGTACTTC.

This chain joins TRBV27 and TRBJ2-7; possibly TRBD2 for D (5 bases). The CDR3 is 16 amino acids. CDR1 and CDR2 from the germline V gene are MNHEY and SMNVEV (reference sequence). Trimming stripped 4 bases from V and 3 bases from J, with 19 bases between. CDR3 in DNA: TGTGCCAGCAGTTGGTCTCGAGGAGGAGAATACTACGAGCAGTACTTC. Translated: CASSWSRGGEYYEQYF.